The 6 T cell receptor beta chains below all came from one sample that was sequenced in a study of T-cell reconstitution after alpha-beta-depleted transplantation in children. Unique molecular identifiers were incorporated into the prepared TCRbeta library. TCRdb re-called the PCR reads through MiXCR, storing one row per CDR3 protein. The data show 450,000 to 600,000 distinct CDR3 sequences, with roughly a tenth seen just once and approximately 2% held by the top ten. The specimen comprised PBMCs, sampled before TCRalphabeta/CD19-depleted stem cell transplant. The receptors originated from a child aged 2 to 15 with inherited bone marrow failure, due to receive a stem cell transplant.

Worth noting for this clonotype: Just one base apart from a much larger clone, this may be a read error. The V gene is TRBV28, the J gene TRBJ2-1, with 9 bases aligning to TRBD2. The CDR3 consists of 15 residues. Germline loops: CDR1 MDHEN, CDR2 SYDVKM. CDR3 DNA sequence: TGTGCCAGCAGTCCCCCGGGACTAGCCTACAATGCGCAGTTCTTC. It codes for CASSPPGLAYNAQFF. Drawing the rest from reference TRBV28 and TRBJ2-1, the complete variable domain is DVKVTQSSRYLVKRTGEKVFLECVQDMDHENMFWYRQDPGLGLRLIYFSYDVKMKEKGDIPEGYSVSREKKERFSLILESASTNQTSMYLCASSPPGLAYNAQFFGPGTRLTVL.

This clonotype was seen ten or more times. The gene calls are TRBV7-2 and TRBJ1-2; no firm D call. The CDR3 is 14 amino acids. Germline CDR1 reads SGHTA; CDR2 reads FQGNSA. Trimming removed 1 base at V and 2 bases at J, with 8 bases between. Here the CDR3 reads CASSLVGSNYGYTF. In nucleotides, the CDR3 is TGTGCCAGCAGCTTAGTGGGCTCGAACTATGGCTACACCTTC.

A note on this clonotype: Since a much larger clone is just one base distant, this may be a read error. The chain uses TRBV4-3 and TRBJ2-7, with 7 bases that match TRBD1. Germline lookup yields CDR1 LGHNA and CDR2 YSLEER. This CDR3 spans 15 amino acids. The CDR3 here is CASSQDLGQFYDQYF. Here the CDR3 DNA reads TGCGCCAGCAGCCAAGATCTGGGACAGTTCTACGACCAGTACTTC.

This clonotype showed up just a few times. The chain carries TRBV5-4 and TRBJ2-3, with D unresolved. The V gene lost 4 bases and the J gene lost 6 bases, with 18 bases spanning the gap. Germline CDR1 is SGHNT and CDR2 is YYREEE (reference sequence). This CDR3 spans 15 amino acids. CDR3 in amino acids: CASSSFPASSDTQYF. CDR3 DNA sequence: TGTGCCAGCAGCAGCTTCCCGGCTTCTTCGGATACGCAGTATTTT.

At least ten counts were recorded for this clonotype. The V call is TRBV6-2 or TRBV6-3, the J call TRBJ1-1; D uncertain. Germline V gives CDR1 MNHEY, CDR2 SVGEGT. Trimming took off 5 bases at V and 0 bases at J, with 10 bases between the two ends. The CDR3 length is 14 residues. This CDR3 is CASSPWIMNTEAFF. Here the CDR3 DNA reads TGTGCCAGCAGTCCCTGGATTATGAACACTGAAGCTTTCTTT.

V and J are TRBV29-1 and TRBJ2-7, with 7 bases lining up with TRBD2. Germline CDR1 reads SQVTM; CDR2 reads ANQGSEA. This CDR3 is built from 13 residues. The J segment lost 5 bases and the V segment lost 4 bases, leaving 8 bases of the junction unmatched. CDR3 DNA sequence: TGCAGCGTTGGGAATAATGGGGGGGACGAGCAGTACTTC. Translated: CSVGNNGGDEQYF.